These 26 T cell receptor beta chains came from one sample sequenced in a study of a mutant IDH1 vaccine in newly diagnosed glioma. The time point denotes: week 47, end of study. The study gave 300 ug of mutant IDH1 20-mer peptide per vaccine dose, with topical imiquimod. Their target antigens are unknown. TCRdb's table, derived via immunoSEQ multiplex PCR, lists solely in-frame clones and lacks some. The data contain more than 50,000 clones, almost 65% of them singletons. Sequenced here: peripheral blood mononuclear cells (PBMCs), sampled from a glioma patient whose treatment included an IDH1 peptide vaccine. Source of these receptors: a man aged 35-49 years with glioma. Some clones in this sample may be carry-over from other donors' samples.

The chain has TRBV27 and TRBJ2-7, with D perhaps matching TRBD2 (6 bases). The length of the CDR3 is 16 residues. V shed 6 bases and J shed 1 base, with 19 bases lying between them. Germline CDR1 MNHEY, CDR2 SMNVEV (reference sequence). CDR3 protein: CASRGYVGGRSYEQYF. The CDR3 coding sequence is TGTGCCAGCAGGGGGTATGTTGGGGGGAGGTCCTACGAGCAGTACTTC.

The rearrangement links TRBV15 to TRBJ1-1, with D possibly TRBD1 on 5 matching bases. V was clipped by 4 bases and J by 4 bases, with 19 bases between them. Germline V gene data show CDR1 as LNHNV and CDR2 as YYDKDF (reference sequence). This CDR3 region has 16 residues. CDR3 residues: CATSTEGAGSGTEAFF. The CDR3, as DNA: TGTGCCACCAGCACCGAAGGTGCAGGGTCGGGCACTGAAGCTTTCTTT.

This chain links TRBV25-1 with TRBJ1-2; TRBD1 is a possible D gene (5 bases). Trimming took 3 bases from V and 7 from J, leaving 12 bases between them. The germline V gene encodes CDR1 MGHDK and CDR2 SYGVNS. This CDR3 region has 13 residues. The CDR3 DNA sequence: TGTGCCAGCAGTGAGGATGGGAGGGGTGGCTACACCTTC. It codes for CASSEDGRGGYTF.

J is TRBJ1-5 and V is TRBV15; a weak D match, TRBD1 (6 bases). The CDR3 consists of 16 residues. The V end was cut by 6 bases, the J end by 1 base, with 16 bases between. CDR1 LNHNV and CDR2 YYDKDF come from the germline V gene (reference sequence). CDR3 sequence: CATRGGRITSNQPQHF. The DNA of the CDR3 is TGTGCCACCAGAGGGGGACGGATTACGAGCAATCAGCCCCAGCATTTT.

This chain connects TRBV13 to TRBJ2-1; 7 nucleotides align to TRBD1. The CDR3 loop spans 12 amino acids. V shed 5 bases, J shed 9 bases, and the junction held 4 bases outside the gene matches. Germline CDR1 reads PRHDT; CDR2 reads FYEKMQ (reference sequence). The CDR3: CASSQGQSEQFF. CDR3 bases: TGTGCCAGCAGCCAGGGACAGAGTGAGCAGTTCTTC.

J is TRBJ2-7 and V is TRBV9; 11 nucleotides align to TRBD1. The V gene's germline CDR1 is SGDLS and CDR2 YYNGEE. CDR3 length: 15 residues. J gave up 3 bases and V 4 bases, and 6 bases lay outside the gene matches. The CDR3 region has the DNA TGTGCCAGCAGCCCCGAGGACAGGGGGCTCTACGAGCAGTACTTC. It translates to CASSPEDRGLYEQYF. Combining the CDR3 with reference TRBV9 and TRBJ2-7 gives the whole variable domain DSGVTQTPKHLITATGQRVTLRCSPRSGDLSVYWYQQSLDQGLQFLIQYYNGEERAKGNILERFSAQQFPDLHSELNLSSLELGDSALYFCASSPEDRGLYEQYFGPGTRLTVT.

The V call is TRBV4-1, the J call TRBJ1-4, with 7 bases aligning to TRBD1. The germline V gene encodes CDR1 MGHRA and CDR2 YSYEKL. The length of the CDR3 is 16 residues. J gave up 2 bases and V 4 bases, and 7 bases lay outside the gene matches. The DNA for the CDR3 is TGCGCCAGCAGCCTTATTCCCAGGGGGACTAATGAAAAACTGTTTTTT. Encoded protein: CASSLIPRGTNEKLFF.

The V and J genes are TRBV7-2 and TRBJ2-5; maybe TRBD2 (6 bases). Germline CDR1 reads SGHTA; CDR2 reads FQGNSA. The CDR3 totals 13 residues. V was clipped by 1 base and J by 5 bases, with 8 bases between them. Here the CDR3 DNA reads TGTGCCAGCAGCTTAGGCGGGGTGGAGACCCAGTACTTC. Amino acids: CASSLGGVETQYF. Drawing the rest from reference TRBV7-2 and TRBJ2-5, the complete variable domain is GAGVSQSPSNKVTEKGKDVELRCDPISGHTALYWYRQSLGQGLEFLIYFQGNSAPDKSGLPSDRFSAERTGGSVSTLTIQRTQQEDSAVYLCASSLGGVETQYFGPGTRLLVL.

This clone is a singleton in its sample. V is TRBV7-2 and J is TRBJ1-5, with D possibly TRBD1 on 6 matching bases. This CDR3 contains 12 residues. Trimming removed 11 bases from V and 4 bases from J, with 12 bases in between. Germline loops: CDR1 SGHTA, CDR2 FQGNSA. In nucleotides, the CDR3 is TGTGCCTCAGGGGCGCGAAATCAGCCCCAGCATTTT. Translating it yields CASGARNQPQHF.

The V gene is TRBV7-6, the J gene TRBJ2-2; TRBD1 might be the D (6 bases). The germline CDR1 and CDR2 sequences are SGHVS and FNYEAQ. The CDR3 contains 15 residues. V lost 2 bases, J lost 4 bases, and 11 bases lay in between. CDR3 residues: CASSLSAGATGELFF. The CDR3 coding sequence is TGTGCCAGCAGCTTATCGGCAGGGGCCACCGGGGAGCTGTTTTTT.

The genes are TRBV6-1 and TRBJ1-1, with TRBD1 identical over 8 bases. Germline V CDR1 and CDR2: MNHNS, SASEGT. V was clipped by 7 bases and J by 1 base; unmatched bases: 5. This CDR3 has 14 residues. The CDR3 loop reads CASIRDRRNTEAFF. The CDR3 nucleotides read TGTGCCAGCATAAGGGACAGGCGGAACACTGAAGCTTTCTTT.

The chain combines TRBV10-2 with TRBJ1-1, with unresolved D. This CDR3 has 14 residues. Germline CDR1 and CDR2: WSHSY and SAAADI. V was shortened by 5 bases and J by 4 bases, with 14 bases between the two germline ends. The chain's CDR3 is CASSRERAVTEAFF. The CDR3 DNA is TGCGCCAGCAGTCGAGAGAGGGCGGTCACTGAAGCTTTCTTT.

The chain employs TRBV6-5 and TRBJ2-7; D gene uncertain. Germline V gives CDR1 MNHEY, CDR2 SVGAGI. CDR3 size: 14 residues. V was clipped by 5 bases and J by 3 bases, with 14 bases between them. CDR3 residues: CASSRLTVIYEQYF. CDR3 nucleotides: TGTGCCAGCAGTCGCTTAACCGTAATCTACGAGCAGTACTTC.

This chain connects TRBV7-8 to TRBJ2-7, with 8 bases fitting TRBD2. Unmatched junction bases numbered 9, after V lost 5 bases and J lost 3 bases. Germline CDR1 SGHVS, CDR2 FQNEAQ. CDR3 length: 15 amino acids. In nucleotides, the CDR3 is TGTGCCAGCAGCGCCAACCAGCGGGGGAGCTACGAGCAGTACTTC. It codes for CASSANQRGSYEQYF.

This chain links TRBV6-5 with TRBJ2-5, with D possibly being TRBD1 or TRBD2 (6 bases each). The CDR3 covers 13 residues. V was trimmed by 4 bases and J by 7 bases, leaving 13 bases between them. Germline CDR1 is MNHEY and CDR2 is SVGAGI. This CDR3 is CASSSPGAGTQYF. Written as DNA, the CDR3 is TGTGCCAGCAGTTCCCCGGGGGCCGGGACCCAGTACTTC.

The chain is built from TRBV5-1 and TRBJ1-5, with 11 nucleotides matching TRBD1. V lost 0 bases and J lost 6; bases outside the gene matches: 5. The CDR3 is made up of 16 amino acids. The germline gives CDR1 SGHRS, CDR2 YFSETQ. In DNA, the CDR3 is TGCGCCAGCAGCTTGGGGACAGGGGGCATCGGTCAGCCCCAGCATTTT. As protein: CASSLGTGGIGQPQHF.

The J gene is TRBJ1-5, the V gene TRBV7-2; the match to TRBD1 covers 8 bases. The V gene's germline CDR1 is SGHTA and CDR2 FQGNSA. V lost 1 base and J lost 5; bases outside the gene matches: 4. CDR3 length equals 15 residues. The CDR3: CASSLVDRVHQPQHF. CDR3 nucleotides: TGTGCCAGCAGCTTAGTGGACAGGGTGCATCAGCCCCAGCATTTT.

This chain joins TRBV18 and TRBJ1-3; D is ambiguous. Germline lookup yields CDR1 KGHSH and CDR2 LQKENI. This CDR3 is 14 amino acids long. V was shortened by 0 bases and J by 4 bases, with 7 bases between the two germline ends. Here the CDR3 reads CASSPPPVGNTIYF. In nucleotides, the CDR3 is TGTGCCAGCTCACCACCGCCCGTCGGAAACACCATATATTTT.

The chain joins TRBV30 to TRBJ2-3; no reliable D call. Trimming cost V 5 bases and J 4 bases, with 7 bases left between them. The CDR3 runs to 11 residues. The germline gives CDR1 GTSNPN, CDR2 SVGIG (reference sequence). Here the CDR3 DNA reads TGTGCCTGGGAAAGGTCAGATACGCAGTATTTT. This gives the protein CAWERSDTQYF.

The rearrangement uses TRBV27 and TRBJ2-7; D perhaps matches TRBD1 (6 bases). Germline V gives CDR1 MNHEY, CDR2 SMNVEV (reference sequence). The CDR3 is 14 amino acids. V lost 1 base to trimming and J lost 0 bases, with 7 bases between them. The chain's CDR3 is CASSLWDNSYEQYF. The CDR3 DNA sequence: TGTGCCAGCAGTTTATGGGACAACTCCTACGAGCAGTACTTC.

This clone is labeled large. The chain carries TRBV21-1 and TRBJ2-5. TRBV21-1 is described as a pseudogene. The CDR3 runs 9 residues. The CDR3 sequence is CASSNTQYF. The CDR3 DNA follows: TGTGCCAGCAGCAATACCCAGTACTTC.

The chain carries TRBV23-1 and TRBJ2-7; either TRBD1 or TRBD2 may supply D (5 bases each). TRBV23-1 is identified as an open reading frame with a role that is uncertain. CDR3 length equals 14 residues. The V end was cut by 6 bases, the J end by 5 bases, with 17 bases between. CDR3 coding DNA: TGCGCCAGCAGCCGGGACCGAGTACGAGACGAGCAGTACTTC. Protein: CASSRDRVRDEQYF.

The genes are TRBV30 and TRBJ2-7; no clear D gene. Germline CDR1 and CDR2: GTSNPN and SVGIG (reference sequence). CDR3 size: 15 residues. Trimming removed 5 bases from V and 0 bases from J, with 17 bases in between. Here the CDR3 reads CAWGKSWPYSYEQYF. Written as DNA, the CDR3 is TGTGCCTGGGGGAAAAGCTGGCCCTACTCCTACGAGCAGTACTTC.

The chain uses TRBV7-9 and TRBJ1-1; D possibly corresponds to TRBD1 (6 bases). The CDR3 loop spans 13 amino acids. Germline lookup yields CDR1 SEHNR and CDR2 FQNEAQ (reference sequence). The V gene lost 5 bases and the J gene lost 1 base, with 8 bases spanning the gap. The CDR3 reads CASSLQGNTEAFF. The CDR3 DNA reads as TGTGCCAGCAGCCTACAGGGGAACACTGAAGCTTTCTTT.

This clone was recorded once. This chain uses TRBV18 with TRBJ1-2, with D possibly TRBD1 on 6 matching bases. Between the trimmed V and J ends, which lost 2 bases and 3 bases, there was a span of 7 bases. CDR1 and CDR2 (germline): KGHSH, LQKENI. The CDR3 loop spans 13 amino acids. The CDR3 is CASSPAGDYGYTF. The CDR3 DNA follows: TGTGCCAGCTCACCAGCAGGGGACTATGGCTACACCTTC.

This clone was found a few times. V gene TRBV14 combines with J gene TRBJ2-7; TRBD1 matches at 10 bases. With 4 bases clipped from V and 6 bases from J, the junction kept 6 bases outside the gene matches. Germline V CDR1 and CDR2: SGHDN, FVKESK. The CDR3 is made up of 14 amino acids. The CDR3 is CASSRYGTGAEQYF. For the CDR3, the DNA is TGTGCCAGCAGCCGATACGGGACAGGGGCCGAGCAGTACTTC.